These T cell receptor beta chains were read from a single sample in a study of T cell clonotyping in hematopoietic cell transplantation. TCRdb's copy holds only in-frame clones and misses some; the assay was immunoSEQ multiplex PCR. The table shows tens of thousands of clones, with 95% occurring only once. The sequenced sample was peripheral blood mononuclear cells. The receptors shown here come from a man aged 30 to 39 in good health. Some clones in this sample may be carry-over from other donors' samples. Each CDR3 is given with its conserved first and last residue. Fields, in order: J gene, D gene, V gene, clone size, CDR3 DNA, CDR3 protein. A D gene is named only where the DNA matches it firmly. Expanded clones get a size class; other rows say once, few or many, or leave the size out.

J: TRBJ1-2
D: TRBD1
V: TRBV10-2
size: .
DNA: TGCGCCAGCAGTAGTAGACAGGGCATTGGCTATGGCTACACCTTC
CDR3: CASSSRQGIGYGYTF

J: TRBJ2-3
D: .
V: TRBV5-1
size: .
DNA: TGCGCCAGCAGCTTTCGAAGAGTAGGTCTAGATACGCAGTATTTT
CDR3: CASSFRRVGLDTQYF

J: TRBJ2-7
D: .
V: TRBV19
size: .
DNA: TGTGCCAGTAGTATAGCGTTGTGGGGGCGCTTGCCGTACGAGCAGTACTTC
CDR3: CASSIALWGRLPYEQYF

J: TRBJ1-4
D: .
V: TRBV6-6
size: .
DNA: TGTGCCAGCAGATCCGACGTCGCATCCGAAAAACTGTTTTTT
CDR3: CASRSDVASEKLFF

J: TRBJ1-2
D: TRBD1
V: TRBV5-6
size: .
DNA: TGTGCCAGCAGCCCCCGGGGACAGGCGCCGAGTGGCTACACCTTC
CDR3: CASSPRGQAPSGYTF

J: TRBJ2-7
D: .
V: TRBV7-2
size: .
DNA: TGTGCCAGCAGCTTAAGCGGCAGCTACGAGCAGTACTTC
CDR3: CASSLSGSYEQYF

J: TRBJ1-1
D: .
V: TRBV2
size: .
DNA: TGTGCCAGCGGGCGGGAAGGGAACACTGAAGCTTTCTTT
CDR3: CASGREGNTEAFF

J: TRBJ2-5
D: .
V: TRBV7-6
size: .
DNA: TGTGCCAGCAGTATCTCAGGGGTAGAGACCCAGTACTTC
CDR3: CASSISGVETQYF

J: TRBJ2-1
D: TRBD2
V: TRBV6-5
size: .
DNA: TGTGCCAGCAGTTGGGGACTAGCGAATGAGCAGTTCTTC
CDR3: CASSWGLANEQFF

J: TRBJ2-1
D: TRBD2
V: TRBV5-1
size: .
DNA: TGCGCCAGCAGCCCCGGGACTAGCGACTACAATGAGCAGTTCTTC
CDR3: CASSPGTSDYNEQFF

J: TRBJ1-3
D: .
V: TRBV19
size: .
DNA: TGTGCCAGTAGTATTTACTCCCAGCTGGGACGATCCTCTGGAAACACCATATATTTT
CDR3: CASSIYSQLGRSSGNTIYF

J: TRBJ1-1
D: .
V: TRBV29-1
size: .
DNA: TGCAGCGTTGCCGCCAGAGAAGGCACTGAAGCTTTCTTT
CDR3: CSVAAREGTEAFF

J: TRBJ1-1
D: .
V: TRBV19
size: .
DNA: TGTGCCAGTAGTCTGATCTCGGGTCCCCGAAGGGTAGGCACTGAAGCTTTCTTT
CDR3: CASSLISGPRRVGTEAFF

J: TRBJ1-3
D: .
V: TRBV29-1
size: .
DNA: TGCAGCGTCCGGTTGAGTAACGGAAACACCATATATTTT
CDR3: CSVRLSNGNTIYF

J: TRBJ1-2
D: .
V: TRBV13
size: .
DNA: TGTGCCAGCAGCTCATTCTCCGAGTCGCTGGGGTATGGCTACACCTTC
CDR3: CASSSFSESLGYGYTF

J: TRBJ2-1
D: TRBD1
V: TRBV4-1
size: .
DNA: TGCGCCAGCAGCCTCCGACAGGGCGGCGAGCAGTTCTTC
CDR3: CASSLRQGGEQFF

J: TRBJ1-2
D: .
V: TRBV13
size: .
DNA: TGTGCCAGCAGCCCGGAGGTTTCAGGGGATGTCGAGAACTATGGCTACACCTTC
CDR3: CASSPEVSGDVENYGYTF

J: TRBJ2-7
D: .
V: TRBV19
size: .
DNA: TGTGCCAGTAGTATGGACAGCTACGAGCAGTACTTC
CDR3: CASSMDSYEQYF

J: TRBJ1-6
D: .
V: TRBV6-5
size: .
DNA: TGTGCCAGCAGTTACGGGACACCTAGGTCACCCCTCCACTTT
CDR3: CASSYGTPRSPLHF

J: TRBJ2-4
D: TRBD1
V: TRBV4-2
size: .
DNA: TGTGCCAGCAGCCAAACCAACCCCGGGACAGGGATGGACATTCAGTACTTC
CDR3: CASSQTNPGTGMDIQYF

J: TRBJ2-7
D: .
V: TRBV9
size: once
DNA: TGTGCCAGCAGCGTAAGTTCGGGTGGGGACTTATACGAGCAGTACTTC
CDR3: CASSVSSGGDLYEQYF

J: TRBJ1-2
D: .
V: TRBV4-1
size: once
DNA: TGCGCCAGCAGCCATGAAGGGAGGAACTATGGCTACACCTTC
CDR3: CASSHEGRNYGYTF

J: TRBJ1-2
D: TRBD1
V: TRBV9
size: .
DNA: TGTGCCAGCAGCGTAGCGGAGGGGGCCGTTGGCTACACCTTC
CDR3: CASSVAEGAVGYTF

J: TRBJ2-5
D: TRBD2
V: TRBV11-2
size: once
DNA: TGTGCCAGCAGCTCCCTAGGTAGCGGGGTCCAAGAGACCCAGTACTTC
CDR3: CASSSLGSGVQETQYF

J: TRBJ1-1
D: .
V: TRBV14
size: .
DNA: TGTGCCAGCAGCCAATACATGAACACTGAAGCTTTCTTT
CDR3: CASSQYMNTEAFF

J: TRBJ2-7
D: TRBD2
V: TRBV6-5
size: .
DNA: TGTGCCAGCAGTCGCAGCGGGGCCTCCTCCTACGAGCAGTACTTC
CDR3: CASSRSGASSYEQYF

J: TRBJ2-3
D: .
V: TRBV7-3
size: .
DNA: TGTGCCAGCAGCCGGGGCGGAGGCAGGCTAGATACATCAGATACGCAGTATTTT
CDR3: CASSRGGGRLDTSDTQYF

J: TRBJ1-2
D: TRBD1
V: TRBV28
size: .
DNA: TGTGCCAGCAGTTCTTTACCGGGACAGGGGGTTTATGGCTACACCTTC
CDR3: CASSSLPGQGVYGYTF

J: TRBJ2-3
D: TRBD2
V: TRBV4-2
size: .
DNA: TGTGCCAGCAGCCAAGAACTAGCGACTTCAGATACGCAGTATTTT
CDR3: CASSQELATSDTQYF

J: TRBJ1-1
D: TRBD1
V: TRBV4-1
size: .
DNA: TGCGCCAGCAGCCAAGAGGGGAGGACAGGTGAAGCTTTCTTT
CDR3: CASSQEGRTGEAFF

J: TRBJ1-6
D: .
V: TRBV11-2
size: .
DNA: TGTGCCAGCAGCTCGATGCCGGGACCCCTCCACTTT
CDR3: CASSSMPGPLHF

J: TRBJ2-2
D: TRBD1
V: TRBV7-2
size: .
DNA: TGTGCCAGCAGCTTTGACAGGGAAGGTACATTATCCGGGGAGCTGTTTTTT
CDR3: CASSFDREGTLSGELFF

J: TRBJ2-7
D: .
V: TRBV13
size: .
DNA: TGTGCCAGCAGCTTAGGATCGGGACCCCTCGAGCAGTACTTC
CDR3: CASSLGSGPLEQYF

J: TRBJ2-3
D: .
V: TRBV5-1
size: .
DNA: TGCGCCAGCAGAGGCCCTTCCGCCGGACGGATCACAGATACGCAGTATTTT
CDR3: CASRGPSAGRITDTQYF

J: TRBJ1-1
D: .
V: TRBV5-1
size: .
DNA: TGCGCCAGCAGCTTACCGGGACCGAACTTGAACACTGAAGCTTTCTTT
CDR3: CASSLPGPNLNTEAFF

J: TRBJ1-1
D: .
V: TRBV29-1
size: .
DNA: TGCAGCGTTGGAGGGGCGGCCATTAGGTGGACTGAAGCTTTCTTT
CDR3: CSVGGAAIRWTEAFF

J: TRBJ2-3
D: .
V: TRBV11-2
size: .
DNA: TGTGCCAGCAGCTTAGAACGAGATACGCAGTATTTT
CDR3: CASSLERDTQYF

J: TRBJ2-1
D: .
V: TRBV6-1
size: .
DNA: TGTGCCAGCAGTGAAGTTGCGGGGGCTGGGGCTGGTGAGCAGTTCTTC
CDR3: CASSEVAGAGAGEQFF

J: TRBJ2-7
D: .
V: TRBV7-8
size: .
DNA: TGTGCCAGCAGCGGCGGGCCAGCCTACGAGCAGTACTTC
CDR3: CASSGGPAYEQYF

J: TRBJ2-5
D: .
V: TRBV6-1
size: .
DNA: TGTGCCAGCAGTGAATCGGGCGTAAGGAGGGGGACCCAGTACTTC
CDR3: CASSESGVRRGTQYF

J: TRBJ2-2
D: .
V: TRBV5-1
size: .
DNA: TGCGCCAGCAGCCCACCGGGACGTCAAGGCGGGGAGCTGTTTTTT
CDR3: CASSPPGRQGGELFF

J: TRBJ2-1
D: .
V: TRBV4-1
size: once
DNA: TGCGCCAGCAGCCGCTTTGGCAGCACGAACAATGAGCAGTTCTTC
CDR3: CASSRFGSTNNEQFF

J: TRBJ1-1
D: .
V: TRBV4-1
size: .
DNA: TGCGCCAGCAGCCAAGGTAAACAGGGTGGGAATGTGTGGAACACTGAAGCTTTCTTT
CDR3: CASSQGKQGGNVWNTEAFF

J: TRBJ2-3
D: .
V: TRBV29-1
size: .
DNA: TGCAGCCCCCGACTTGCAGATACGCAGTATTTT
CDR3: CSPRLADTQYF

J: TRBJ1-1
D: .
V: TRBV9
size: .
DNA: TGTGCCAGCGGGAAGGGGGACATCCTGGGGGTCACTGAAGCTTTCTTT
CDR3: CASGKGDILGVTEAFF

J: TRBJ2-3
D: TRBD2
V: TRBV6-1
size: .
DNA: TGTGCCAGCAGTGAAGCCGCTAGCGGGGTTGGTACGCAGTATTTT
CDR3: CASSEAASGVGTQYF

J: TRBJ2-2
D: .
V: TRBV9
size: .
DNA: TGTGCCAGCAGCGTAGTTGGTGGAAGCAACACCGGGGAGCTGTTTTTT
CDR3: CASSVVGGSNTGELFF

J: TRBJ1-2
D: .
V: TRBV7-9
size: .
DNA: TGTGCCAGCAGCTCCTCAACAGGGCCCTATGGCTACACCTTC
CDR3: CASSSSTGPYGYTF

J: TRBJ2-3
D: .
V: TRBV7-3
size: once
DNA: TGTGCCAGCAGCTTAGCGGGGAGCACAGATACGCAGTATTTT
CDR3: CASSLAGSTDTQYF

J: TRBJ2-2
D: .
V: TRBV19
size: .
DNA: TGTGCCAGTAGTATCTCTGACACCGGGGAGCTGTTTTTT
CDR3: CASSISDTGELFF

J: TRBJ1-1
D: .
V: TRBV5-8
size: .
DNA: TGTGCCAGCAGCTTTACGACGAACACTGAAGCTTTCTTT
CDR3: CASSFTTNTEAFF

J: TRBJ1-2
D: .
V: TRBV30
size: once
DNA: TGTGCCTGGGACGACTATGGCTACACCTTC
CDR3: CAWDDYGYTF

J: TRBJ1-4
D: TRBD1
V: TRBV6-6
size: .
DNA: TGTGCCAGCAGCTATATGACAGGGGGGGAAAAACTGTTTTTT
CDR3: CASSYMTGGEKLFF

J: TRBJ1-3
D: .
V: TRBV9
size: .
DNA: TGTGCCAGCAGCGAAGAGGGAACTGGAAACACCATATATTTT
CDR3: CASSEEGTGNTIYF

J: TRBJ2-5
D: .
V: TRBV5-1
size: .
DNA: TGCGCCAGCAGCTTGGTAGCGAGGGCGAGAGAGACCCAGTACTTC
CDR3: CASSLVARARETQYF

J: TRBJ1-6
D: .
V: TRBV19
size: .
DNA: TGTGCCAGTAGTATTTCAACGGGGGCGCGTTCACCCCTCCACTTT
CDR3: CASSISTGARSPLHF

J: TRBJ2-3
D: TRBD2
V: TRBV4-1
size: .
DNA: TGCGCCAGCAGCCGGTCAGGTGGCGGGGGGGGTTTCACAGATACGCAGTATTTT
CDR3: CASSRSGGGGGFTDTQYF

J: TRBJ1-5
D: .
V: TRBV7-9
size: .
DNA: TGTGCCAGCAGCTTAGAGGAGAGTCAGCCCCAGCATTTT
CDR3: CASSLEESQPQHF

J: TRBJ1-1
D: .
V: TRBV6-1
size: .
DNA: TGTGCCAGCAGTGAGGTGGCAGCTATGAACACTGAAGCTTTCTTT
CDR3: CASSEVAAMNTEAFF

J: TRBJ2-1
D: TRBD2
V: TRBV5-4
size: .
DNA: TGTGCCAGCAGCTCTTGGGTTGCGGGGGACGAGCAGTTCTTC
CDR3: CASSSWVAGDEQFF